One sample yielded the 23 T cell receptor beta chains listed below, sequenced in a study of PD-1 blockade in classical Hodgkin lymphoma. Using immunoSEQ multiplex PCR, the repertoire was profiled, and TCRdb retains in-frame clones only, with some absent. The sample contains around 92,000 clones, over 80% of which appear only once. Stated time point: cycle 4 day 1 (C4D1), after more than 5 weeks of nivolumab. Every patient had relapsed following autologous stem cell transplantation, and cohorts differed in brentuximab vedotin exposure. The specimen comprised peripheral blood mononuclear cells (PBMCs), sampled before the fourth cycle of nivolumab. The receptor set was obtained from a human donor with classical Hodgkin lymphoma.

The table lists this clone with a few counts. A single base separates this from a much larger clone, so it may be a read error. The same CDR3 is also encoded by other DNA sequences in this sample. The chain has TRBV5-1 and TRBJ1-5; TRBD1 might be the D (5 bases). The germline gives CDR1 SGHRS, CDR2 YFSETQ. V lost 2 bases, J lost 5 bases, and 8 bases lay in between. The CDR3 totals 13 residues. CDR3: CASSFEGDQPQHF. CDR3 sequence (DNA): TGCGCCAGCAGCTTCGAAGGGGATCAGCCCCAGCATTTT.

This chain connects TRBV19 to TRBJ1-2, with D uncertain. Germline V lookup: CDR1 LNHDA, CDR2 SQIVND (reference sequence). The CDR3 runs 15 residues. Trimming removed 6 bases at V and 2 bases at J, with 16 bases between. The CDR3: CASSLGRQANYGYTF. CDR3 DNA sequence: TGTGCCAGTAGCCTGGGTCGTCAGGCGAACTATGGCTACACCTTC.

The rearrangement joins TRBV5-4 to TRBJ1-1; 10 nucleotides line up with TRBD1. Looked up from germline, CDR1 is SGHNT and CDR2 is YYREEE (reference sequence). Trimming at V came to 4 bases and at J to 5 bases, leaving 8 bases not matched to a gene. CDR3 size: 15 residues. CDR3 in DNA: TGTGCCAGCAGCGAAACCGGGACAGGGGTAACTGAAGCTTTCTTT. Translated, it gives CASSETGTGVTEAFF.

The chain employs TRBV7-9 and TRBJ2-7; tentatively, D is TRBD2 (6 bases). V was cut by 5 bases and J by 0 bases, with 11 bases left in between. The CDR3 runs 14 residues. Germline CDR1 and CDR2: SEHNR and FQNEAQ (reference sequence). CDR3 protein: CASSRLGSSYEQYF. The CDR3 DNA reads TGTGCCAGCAGCCGACTAGGGAGCTCCTACGAGCAGTACTTC.

This sequence joins TRBV11-2 and TRBJ2-5; 9 nucleotides agree with TRBD1. V trimming: 3 bases; J trimming: 4 bases; junction bases outside the gene matches: 3. Per the germline V gene, CDR1 is SGHAT and CDR2 is FQNNGV. This CDR3 has 14 residues. CDR3 sequence (DNA): TGTGCCAGCAGCTTCGGGACAGGGAGAGAGACCCAGTACTTC. This gives the protein CASSFGTGRETQYF.

V usage is TRBV5-4 and J usage is TRBJ1-4; D perhaps matches TRBD1 (5 bases). Trimming took off 0 bases at V and 7 bases at J, with 13 bases between the two ends. Per the germline V gene, CDR1 is SGHNT and CDR2 is YYREEE (reference sequence). CDR3 length: 15 amino acids. CDR3 loop: CASSLGLQGGEKLFF. In nucleotides, the CDR3 is TGTGCCAGCAGCTTGGGACTCCAGGGAGGTGAAAAACTGTTTTTT.

The chain uses TRBV5-6 and TRBJ2-7; D may be TRBD2 (5 bases). The ends were cut back, 4 bases at V and 4 bases at J, with 18 bases in the middle. Germline V gene sequence: CDR1 SGHDT, CDR2 YYEEEE. CDR3 length: 15 amino acids. In nucleotides, the CDR3 is TGTGCCAGCAGCACCAGGAGGCTTGGAGCTTACGAGCAGTACTTC. Translation: CASSTRRLGAYEQYF.

V gene TRBV5-4 combines with J gene TRBJ2-5; 7 nucleotides line up with TRBD2. The length of the CDR3 is 15 residues. From germline, CDR1 is SGHNT and CDR2 YYREEE (reference sequence). V was pared by 2 bases and J by 1 base, with 5 bases of the junction left unmatched. CDR3 loop: CASSFLTGGQETQYF. In DNA, the CDR3 is TGTGCCAGCAGCTTCTTAACGGGAGGCCAAGAGACCCAGTACTTC.

The chain has TRBV19 and TRBJ2-7; possibly TRBD1 or TRBD2 for D (5 bases each). The CDR3 runs 16 residues. Germline loops: CDR1 LNHDA, CDR2 SQIVND (reference sequence). V gave up 6 bases and J gave up 3 bases, with 21 bases separating them. The CDR3 reads CASSSAGAIGLYEQYF. CDR3 in DNA: TGTGCCAGTAGCTCTGCTGGGGCCATTGGACTCTACGAGCAGTACTTC.

This rearrangement joins TRBV6-1 to TRBJ2-7; a weak D match, TRBD1 (7 bases). Germline-derived CDR1 and CDR2 are MNHNS and SASEGT. CDR3 length: 15 residues. V was shortened by 3 bases and J by 6 bases, with 18 bases between the two germline ends. The CDR3 nucleotides are TGTGCCAGCAGTGACATACTGCCCCAGGGGGGCGAGCAGTACTTC. Residues: CASSDILPQGGEQYF.

V is TRBV19 and J is TRBJ2-5; D is uncertain. Germline CDR1 reads LNHDA; CDR2 reads SQIVND (reference sequence). This CDR3 comprises 11 residues. V lost 5 bases and J 5 bases, leaving 6 bases between the germline ends. This CDR3 reads CASSSGETQYF. Written as DNA, the CDR3 is TGTGCCAGTAGTTCGGGTGAGACCCAGTACTTC. Variable domain in full (rest from reference TRBV19 and TRBJ2-5): DGGITQSPKYLFRKEGQNVTLSCEQNLNHDAMYWYRQDPGQGLRLIYYSQIVNDFQKGDIAEGYSVSREKKESFPLTVTSAQKNPTAFYLCASSSGETQYFGPGTRLLVL.

The chain recombines TRBV28 with TRBJ2-7; D unclear. The CDR3 sequence is 13 residues long. Trimming took 5 bases from V and 5 from J, leaving 13 bases between them. Germline CDR1 is MDHEN and CDR2 is SYDVKM. This chain's CDR3 is CASSPPGLHEQYF. DNA of the CDR3: TGTGCCAGCAGTCCCCCCGGCCTCCACGAGCAGTACTTC.

The J gene is TRBJ1-1, the V gene TRBV5-4; D not resolved. Trimming shortened V by 2 bases and J by 2 bases, and 7 bases separated the two germline ends. The germline CDR1 and CDR2 sequences are SGHNT and YYREEE (reference sequence). This CDR3 is built from 13 residues. The CDR3 sequence is CASSFQSNTEAFF. The CDR3 bases are TGTGCCAGCAGCTTTCAAAGCAACACTGAAGCTTTCTTT.

The table lists this clone with a few counts. The V call is TRBV28, the J call TRBJ1-5; the D is unclear. The length of the CDR3 is 10 residues. V gave up 8 bases and J gave up 7 bases, with 6 bases separating them. Germline assignment: CDR1 MDHEN and CDR2 SYDVKM. The CDR3 DNA is TGTGCCAGCGGTAGGCAGCCCCAGCATTTT. Encoded protein: CASGRQPQHF.

This chain joins TRBV18 and TRBJ1-2, with no clear D. Trimming removed 1 base from V and 3 bases from J, with 12 bases in between. Germline V lookup: CDR1 KGHSH, CDR2 LQKENI. CDR3 length: 15 residues. The CDR3 sequence is CASSPLTQPDYGYTF. CDR3 sequence (DNA): TGTGCCAGCTCACCACTTACTCAGCCGGACTATGGCTACACCTTC.

This clone was seen only a few times. This chain's CDR3 is CASSLEGRDYNEQFF. Here the CDR3 DNA reads TGTGCCAGCAGTTTAGAGGGCAGGGATTACAATGAGCAGTTCTTC. The rearrangement links TRBV27 to TRBJ2-1; either TRBD1 or TRBD2 may fit D (5 bases each). V lost 2 bases and J lost 4, with 12 bases in between. The V gene's germline CDR1 is MNHEY and CDR2 SMNVEV (reference sequence). The CDR3 runs 15 residues.

This chain uses TRBV4-3 with TRBJ2-2; the D gene is possibly TRBD2 (6 bases). The CDR3 contains 17 residues. Germline assignment: CDR1 LGHNA and CDR2 YSLEER. V was clipped by 1 base and J by 3 bases, with 15 bases between them. The DNA of the CDR3 is TGCGCCAGCAGCCAAGGTCCCCCGGGAGAACACACCGGGGAGCTGTTTTTT. Protein product: CASSQGPPGEHTGELFF.

In this sample, this clone turned up once. The chain uses TRBV2 and TRBJ2-5; 7 nucleotides line up with TRBD2. The germline gives CDR1 SNHLY, CDR2 FYNNEI. V dropped 4 bases and J dropped 4; count of bases not matched to a gene: 12. The CDR3 has 16 residues. The CDR3 DNA reads as TGTGCCAGCAGTGTCTCGGGGAGGGCGCCAGGAGAGACCCAGTACTTC. Amino acids: CASSVSGRAPGETQYF.

The genes are TRBV15 and TRBJ1-1; 10 nucleotides agree with TRBD1. The J segment lost 5 bases and the V segment lost 4 bases, leaving 7 bases of the junction unmatched. CDR3 length: 15 residues. Germline V gives CDR1 LNHNV, CDR2 YYDKDF (reference sequence). The CDR3 loop is CATSTRTGGGTEAFF. The CDR3 DNA reads TGTGCCACCAGCACCCGGACAGGGGGGGGTACTGAAGCTTTCTTT.

The chain uses TRBV7-2 and TRBJ1-2; unclear D gene. The CDR3 contains 13 residues. CDR1 and CDR2 (germline): SGHTA, FQGNSA. Between the trimmed V and J ends, which lost 5 bases and 5 bases, there was a span of 12 bases. The CDR3 loop is CASSVSGQYGYTF. In DNA, the CDR3 is TGTGCCAGCAGCGTTAGTGGGCAGTATGGCTACACCTTC.

The chain combines TRBV5-1 with TRBJ2-7; D is uncertain. The V end lost 4 bases, the J end lost 2 bases, and 13 bases lay between the germline ends. The CDR3 consists of 14 residues. Germline CDR1 reads SGHRS; CDR2 reads YFSETQ. CDR3 coding DNA: TGCGCCAGCAGCCCCACTTCTGGTACCTACGAGCAGTACTTC. Its translation is CASSPTSGTYEQYF.

This rearrangement joins TRBV14 to TRBJ1-2; D is ambiguous. Germline V gives CDR1 SGHDN, CDR2 FVKESK. The V end lost 7 bases, the J end lost 5 bases, and 20 bases lay between the germline ends. The CDR3 totals 15 residues. The CDR3 DNA follows: TGTGCCAGCATCCCCCGGGCAGCGGAACGGTATGGCTACACCTTC. Translated: CASIPRAAERYGYTF.

This clone was recorded only once. Written as DNA, the CDR3 is TGTGCCAGCAGTTACAGGGACGGAGAAGCTTTCTTT. It is translated as CASSYRDGEAFF. J is TRBJ1-1 and V is TRBV6-6; possible D gene TRBD1, 5 bases. The germline CDR1 and CDR2 sequences are MNHNY and SVGAGI (reference sequence). Trimming pared 2 bases from V and 8 bases from J, leaving 9 bases between. This CDR3 spans 12 amino acids.